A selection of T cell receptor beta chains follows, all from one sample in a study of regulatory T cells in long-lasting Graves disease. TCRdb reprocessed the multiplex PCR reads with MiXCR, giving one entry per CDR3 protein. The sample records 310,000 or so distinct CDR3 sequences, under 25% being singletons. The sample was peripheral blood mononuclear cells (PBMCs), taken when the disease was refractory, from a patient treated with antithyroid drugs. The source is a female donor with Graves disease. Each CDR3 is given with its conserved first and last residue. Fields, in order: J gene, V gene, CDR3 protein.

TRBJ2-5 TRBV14 CASSQVKGYQETQYF
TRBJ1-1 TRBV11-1 CASSLRLGNEAFF
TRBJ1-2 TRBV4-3 CASSQDFRQVDGYTF
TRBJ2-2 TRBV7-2 CASSPGYPGELFF
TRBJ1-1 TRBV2 CASSTRVEAFF
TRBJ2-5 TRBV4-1 CASSRPSGREETQYF
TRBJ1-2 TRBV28 CASSKKPGQIYGYTF
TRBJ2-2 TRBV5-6 CASSLVTPGPTGELFF
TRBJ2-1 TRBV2 CASRGAGGPEEQFF
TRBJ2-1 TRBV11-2 CASSFQSRSEQFF
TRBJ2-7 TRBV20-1 CSARERETSEQYF
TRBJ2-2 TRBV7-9 CASSRTSVYTGELFF
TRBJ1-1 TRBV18 CASSPASMNTEAFF
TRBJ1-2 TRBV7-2 CASSLGQGDGYTF
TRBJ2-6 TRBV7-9 CASSASWGQPSLSGANVLAF
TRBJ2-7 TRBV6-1 CASSQISSEQYF
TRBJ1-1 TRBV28 CATSAGGAEAFF
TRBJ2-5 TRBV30 CAWGGGGLETQYF